This T cell receptor beta chain was profiled in a study of blood T cell repertoires in COVID-19. On the study more broadly: Researchers got acute and convalescent COVID-19 samples from the United States, Italy and Spain. Sample material is recorded as cDNA or gDNA derived from T cells, B-cell-depleted T cells, or PBMCs.

TCRdb keeps only in-frame clones here, not all; method: immunoSEQ multiplex PCR. The top ten clones hold around 5% of a sample with around 200,000 clones, around 88% of them seen once. Losses at the gene ends were 6 bases for V and 9 bases for J; bases not matched to a gene: 8. The germline V gene has CDR1 MNHEY and CDR2 SVGAGI. The CDR3 has 15 residues. The genes are TRBV6-5 and TRBJ2-1; 13 nucleotides match TRBD2. Source material: PBMCs or T cells enriched from blood (not recorded which). This receptor was taken from a man aged 35-49 years with acute COVID-19. DNA for the CDR3: TGTGCCAGCAGCCTCGGGACTAGCGGGACTCGTGAGCAGTTCTTC. It translates to CASSLGTSGTREQFF.